The clone carrying this T cell receptor beta chain occurred a few times. The CDR3 is 15 amino acids. The data derive from a study of blood T cell repertoires in COVID-19. Study-wide background: Samples representing acute and convalescent COVID-19 were sourced from the United States, Italy and Spain.

Clones were read by immunoSEQ multiplex PCR, and TCRdb kept only the in-frame ones, dropping some. The table has about 160,000 clones, roughly 85% seen once; the top ten hold about 3%. This chain connects TRBV21-1 to TRBJ1-3; the table assigns TRBD1, which was not confirmed against the DNA. TRBV21-1 is noted as a pseudogene. Source material: peripheral blood. The sequence was obtained from a human donor with acute or convalescent COVID-19. The donor label of this sample is uncertain. The CDR3 nucleotides are TGTGCCAGCACCGATCGGACAGGCTCTGGAAACACCATATATTTT. It yields the protein CASTDRTGSGNTIYF.